Below, 9 T cell receptor beta chains from the same sample are listed, as sequenced in a study of monozygotic twins with inflammatory bowel disease. TCRdb reprocessed the 5' RACE reads, with one entry per CDR3 protein and no DNA. This sample's clone table lists 110,000 to 150,000 distinct CDR3 sequences. The sequenced material came from blood. These receptors all stem from a human donor with ulcerative colitis or Crohn's disease, or a healthy co-twin of an affected twin (not recorded which).

V and J are TRBV28 and TRBJ2-5; TCRdb picks TRBD2, but there is no DNA to check that call. The germline gives CDR1 MDHEN, CDR2 SYDVKM. The CDR3 is 15 residues long. CDR3: CASSLILAGQETQYF.

The chain is built from TRBV20-1 and TRBJ2-2; TCRdb indicates TRBD1, and absent DNA this call remains unverified. The CDR3 spans 18 residues. Germline V gene sequence: CDR1 DFQATT, CDR2 SNEGSKA (reference sequence). CDR3 amino acids: CSARGSTSGGVHAGELFF.

The gene calls are TRBV5-6 and TRBJ2-7. The length of the CDR3 is 13 residues. Germline CDR1 and CDR2: SGHDT and YYEEEE. The CDR3 spells CASSPDTIYEQYF.

J is TRBJ2-5 and V is TRBV28; TCRdb gives TRBD1 as the D gene, but with no DNA this cannot be confirmed. Germline CDR1 is MDHEN and CDR2 is SYDVKM. The CDR3 has 16 amino acids. CDR3 in amino acids: CASSLNPRGEGEIQYF.

J is TRBJ1-1 and V is TRBV9; TCRdb selects TRBD1, and the lack of DNA leaves this call unchecked. Germline assignment: CDR1 SGDLS and CDR2 YYNGEE. This CDR3 has 15 residues. The CDR3 here is CASSPQGASNTEAFF.

This CDR3 is CAWSVGRTHTDTQYF. This chain links TRBV30 with TRBJ2-3. CDR1 is GTSNPN, CDR2 SVGIG, per germline (reference sequence). The CDR3 spans 15 residues.

The CDR3 is CASSVSREQYF. The chain recombines TRBV10-2 with TRBJ2-7; TCRdb returns TRBD1, unconfirmable since there is no DNA. Germline-derived CDR1 and CDR2 are WSHSY and SAAADI. The CDR3 has 11 amino acids.

This chain uses TRBV7-6 with TRBJ2-1; with no DNA, the TCRdb D assignment of TRBD1 cannot be verified. The CDR3 is made up of 19 amino acids. Germline V gene lookup returns CDR1 SGHVS and CDR2 FNYEAQ. This chain's CDR3 is CASSLVPAPGGSSYNEQFF.

The chain combines TRBV20-1 with TRBJ1-4; TCRdb's D gene call, TRBD1, goes unchecked for lack of DNA. Looked up from germline, CDR1 is DFQATT and CDR2 is SNEGSKA (reference sequence). The CDR3 loop spans 15 amino acids. This chain's CDR3 is CSARGPGGAISKLFF.